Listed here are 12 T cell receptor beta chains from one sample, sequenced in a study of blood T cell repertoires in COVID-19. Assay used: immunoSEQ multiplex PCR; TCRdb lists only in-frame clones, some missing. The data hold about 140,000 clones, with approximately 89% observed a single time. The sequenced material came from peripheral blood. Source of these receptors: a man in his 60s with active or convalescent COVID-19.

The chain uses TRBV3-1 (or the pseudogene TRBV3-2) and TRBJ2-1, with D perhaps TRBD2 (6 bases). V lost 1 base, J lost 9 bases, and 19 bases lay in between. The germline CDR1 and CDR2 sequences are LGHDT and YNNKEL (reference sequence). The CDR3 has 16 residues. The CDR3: CASSQGDGRINSEQFF. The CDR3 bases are TGTGCCAGCAGCCAAGGGGACGGGAGAATCAACTCTGAGCAGTTCTTC.

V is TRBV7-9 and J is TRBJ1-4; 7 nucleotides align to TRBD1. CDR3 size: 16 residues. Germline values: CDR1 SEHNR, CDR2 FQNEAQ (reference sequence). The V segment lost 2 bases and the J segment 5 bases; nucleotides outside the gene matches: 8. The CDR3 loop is CASSLFPTGENEKLFF. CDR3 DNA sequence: TGTGCCAGCAGCTTATTCCCCACAGGGGAAAATGAAAAACTGTTTTTT.

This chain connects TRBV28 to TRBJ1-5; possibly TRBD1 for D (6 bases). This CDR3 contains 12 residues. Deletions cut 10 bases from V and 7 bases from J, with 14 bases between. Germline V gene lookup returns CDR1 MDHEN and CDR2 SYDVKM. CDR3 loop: CAIQGRGQPQHF. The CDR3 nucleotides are TGTGCCATCCAGGGGAGAGGGCAGCCCCAGCATTTT.

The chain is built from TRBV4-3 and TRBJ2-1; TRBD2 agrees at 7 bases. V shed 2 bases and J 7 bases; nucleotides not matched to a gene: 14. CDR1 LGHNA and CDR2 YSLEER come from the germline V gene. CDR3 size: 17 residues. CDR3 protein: CASSQTRTSASWNEQFF. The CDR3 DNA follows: TGCGCCAGCAGCCAAACTCGGACTAGTGCTTCGTGGAATGAGCAGTTCTTC.

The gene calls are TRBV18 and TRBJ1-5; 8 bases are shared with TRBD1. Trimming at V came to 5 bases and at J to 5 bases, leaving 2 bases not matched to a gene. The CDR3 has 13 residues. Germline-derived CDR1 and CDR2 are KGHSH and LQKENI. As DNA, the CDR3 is TGTGCCAGCTCATCGGACAGGGATCAGCCCCAGCATTTT. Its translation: CASSSDRDQPQHF.

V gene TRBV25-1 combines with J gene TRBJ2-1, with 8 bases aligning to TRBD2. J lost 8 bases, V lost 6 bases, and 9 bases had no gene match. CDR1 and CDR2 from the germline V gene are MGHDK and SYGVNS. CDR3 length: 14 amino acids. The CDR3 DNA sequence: TGTGCCAGCAGCCCGGGACTAGGAGACGATGAGCAGTTCTTC. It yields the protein CASSPGLGDDEQFF. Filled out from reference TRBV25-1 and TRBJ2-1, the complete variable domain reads EADIYQTPRYLVIGTGKKITLECSQTMGHDKMYWYQQDPGMELHLIHYSYGVNSTEKGDLSSESTVSRIRTEHFPLTLESARPSHTSQYLCASSPGLGDDEQFFGPGTRLTVL.

CDR3 amino acids: CASSGLGQGSGYTF. The CDR3, as DNA: TGTGCCAGCAGTGGCTTGGGACAGGGCTCTGGCTACACCTTC. The chain recombines TRBV2 with TRBJ1-2, with 9 bases identical to TRBD1. The CDR3 spans 14 residues. The germline gives CDR1 SNHLY, CDR2 FYNNEI. V gave up 4 bases and J gave up 7 bases; unmatched junction bases: 7.

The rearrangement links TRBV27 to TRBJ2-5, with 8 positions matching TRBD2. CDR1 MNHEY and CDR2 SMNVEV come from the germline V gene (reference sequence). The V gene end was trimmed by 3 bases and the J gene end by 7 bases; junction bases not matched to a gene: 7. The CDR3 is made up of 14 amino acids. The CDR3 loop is CASSFLTSVGTQYF. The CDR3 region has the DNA TGTGCCAGCAGTTTCCTGACTAGCGTAGGGACCCAGTACTTC.

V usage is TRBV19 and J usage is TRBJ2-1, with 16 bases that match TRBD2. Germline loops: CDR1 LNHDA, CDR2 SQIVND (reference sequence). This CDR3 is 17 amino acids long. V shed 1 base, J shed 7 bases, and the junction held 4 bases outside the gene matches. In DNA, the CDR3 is TGTGCCAGTAGTATAGCGGGACTAGCGGGGGGGGCTAATGAGCAGTTCTTC. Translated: CASSIAGLAGGANEQFF.

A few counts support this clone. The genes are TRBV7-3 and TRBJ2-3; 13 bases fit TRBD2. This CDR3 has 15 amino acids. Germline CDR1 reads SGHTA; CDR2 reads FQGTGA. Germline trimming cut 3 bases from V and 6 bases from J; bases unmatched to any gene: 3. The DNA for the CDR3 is TGTGCCAGCAGCTTTACTAGCGGGAGGGGTGATACGCAGTATTTT. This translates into CASSFTSGRGDTQYF.

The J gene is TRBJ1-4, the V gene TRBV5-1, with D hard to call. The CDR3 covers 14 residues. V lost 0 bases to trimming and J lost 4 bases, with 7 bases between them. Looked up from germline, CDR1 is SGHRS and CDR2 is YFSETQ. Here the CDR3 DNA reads TGCGCCAGCAGCTTGGGAGGGAATAATGAAAAACTGTTTTTT. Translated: CASSLGGNNEKLFF.

CDR3 region: CASSLDGRLAASSYNEQFF. The CDR3 coding sequence is TGTGCCAGCAGCTTAGATGGAAGACTAGCGGCAAGCTCCTACAATGAGCAGTTCTTC. V and J are TRBV11-3 and TRBJ2-1, with TRBD2 identical over 9 bases. After removal of 0 bases from V and 0 bases from J, the junction contained 9 bases not matched to a gene. The germline gives CDR1 SGHNT, CDR2 YENEEA. The CDR3 runs to 19 residues. The full variable domain, completed using reference TRBV11-3 and TRBJ2-1, is EAGVVQSPRYKIIEKKQPVAFWCNPISGHNTLYWYLQNLGQGPELLIRYENEEAVDDSQLPKDRFSAERLKGVDSTLKIQPAELGDSAVYLCASSLDGRLAASSYNEQFFGPGTRLTVL.